The source of this T cell receptor (beta chain) is a study of T cell responses to AZD1222 COVID-19 vaccine. As regards this clone: What it binds is unknown.

Repertoires were generated with immunoSEQ multiplex PCR, while TCRdb's copy carries only in-frame clones and drops some. The data hold 50,000 to 70,000 clones, with roughly nine tenths observed a single time. Study findings and constraints: Two AZD1222 administrations were followed by greater Spike-specific TCR breadth and depth. Donors skewed white British and female; clonal diversity was possibly underestimated. AZD1222 recipients seropositive at baseline numbered only six or seven.

V lost 2 bases and J lost 4, with 14 bases in between. The CDR3 consists of 15 residues. Germline V gene lookup returns CDR1 LNHDA and CDR2 SQIVND (reference sequence). Sequencing used peripheral blood, obtained 28 days after the second AZD1222 dose. The J gene is TRBJ1-1, the V gene TRBV19, with D tentatively TRBD1 (5 bases). The TCR comes from an adult who received the AZD1222 COVID-19 vaccine. CDR3 in amino acids: CASSIQTARGTEAFF. For the CDR3, the DNA is TGTGCCAGTAGTATACAGACAGCCCGGGGCACTGAAGCTTTCTTT.